The clone carrying this T cell receptor (beta chain) has ten or more counts. Its target is not known. This record comes from a study of T cell repertoires in cytomegalovirus infection. Study background: In public TCR beta signatures, there were indications of both CMV infection and matching HLA type. Findings and caveats of the study: The ex vivo response was dominated by HLA-C-restricted CMV-specific TCR beta clonotypes. Cumulative public TCR beta family frequency identified carriers of CMV plus the relevant HLA.

TCRdb analysed the reads with MiXCR anew, one entry per CDR3 protein. Of tens of thousands of distinct CDR3 sequences detected, over 3.5% appear once; the ten largest clones hold roughly a fifth. Germline V gene data show CDR1 as SGHVS and CDR2 as FNYEAQ. Trimming removed 5 bases from V and 7 bases from J, with 14 bases in between. The CDR3 is made up of 14 amino acids. V usage is TRBV7-6 and J usage is TRBJ1-4; D unclear. What was sequenced was PBMCs. The TCR originated in a human donor in good health (CMV status not recorded). Some clones in this sample may be carry-over from other donors' samples. The CDR3 spells CASSTEWGTEKLFF. The CDR3 nucleotides read TGTGCCAGCAGCACGGAGTGGGGTACTGAAAAACTGTTTTTT. The whole variable domain, remainder taken from reference TRBV7-6 and TRBJ1-4, is GAGVSQSPRYKVTKRGQDVALRCDPISGHVSLYWYRQALGQGPEFLTYFNYEAQQDKSGLPNDRFSAERPEGSISTLTIQRTEQRDSAMYRCASSTEWGTEKLFFGSGTQLSVL.